The clone carrying this T cell receptor (beta chain) was found a few times. This sample is drawn from a study of graft-versus-host responses after intestinal transplantation. Study-level findings and limits: Recipient bone marrow held GvH clones, some seen earlier in ileum or blood.

Sequencing was performed with immunoSEQ multiplex PCR; in TCRdb, only in-frame clones are kept and a portion is missing. The sample comprises under 8,000 clones, around 35% of which are singletons, and around 3.6% rests with the top ten. Responder cells labeled with CFSE (around 200,000) were co-plated with irradiated stimulator cells labeled with violet dye (around 200,000). Proliferating responders of the CD3+CD4+ and CD3+CD8+ phenotypes with low CFSE were sorted after the reaction. CDR1 is MNHNY, CDR2 SVGAGI, per germline (reference sequence). V dropped 3 bases and J dropped 3 bases, with 14 bases sitting between them. This CDR3 is built from 15 residues.

The TCR comes from a human patient who was an organ donor for intestinal transplantation. The J gene is TRBJ2-5, the V gene TRBV6-6; D possibly corresponds to TRBD2 (6 bases). The sequences come from alloreactive CD8+ T cells from a mixed lymphocyte reaction culture, collected before transplantation. Subset reported: CFSE-low proliferating T cells sorted from approximately six-day pre-transplant mixed lymphocyte reaction (GvH or HvG direction). The CDR3: CASSYFGEVKETQYF. The CDR3 region has the DNA TGTGCCAGCAGTTATTTTGGGGAGGTCAAAGAGACCCAGTACTTC.